Listed here are 6 T cell receptor beta chains from one sample, sequenced in a study of blood T cell repertoires in COVID-19. Produced via immunoSEQ multiplex PCR; TCRdb's table is partial and in-frame only. The data contain about 110,000 clones, 82% of them seen just once; the ten biggest clones take up 16%. Sample: peripheral blood. The receptors derive from a woman aged 55-75 years with acute or convalescent COVID-19.

The chain recombines TRBV30 with TRBJ2-5, with D hard to call. Per the germline V gene, CDR1 is GTSNPN and CDR2 is SVGIG (reference sequence). The CDR3 covers 12 residues. V lost 4 bases and J 2 bases, leaving 8 bases between the germline ends. The chain's CDR3 is CAWMRTQETQYF. The CDR3 DNA sequence: TGTGCCTGGATGCGCACGCAAGAGACCCAGTACTTC.

This sequence joins TRBV5-1 and TRBJ2-1, with TRBD2 matching 11 bases. V trimming: 5 bases; J trimming: 4 bases; junction bases outside the gene matches: 5. In germline, CDR1 is SGHRS, CDR2 YFSETQ. The CDR3 covers 15 residues. The CDR3 sequence: CASRTSGGLYNEQFF. As DNA, the CDR3 is TGCGCCAGCAGAACTAGCGGGGGCCTTTACAATGAGCAGTTCTTC.

This chain joins TRBV4-3 and TRBJ1-2; 8 nucleotides align to TRBD1. CDR1 LGHNA and CDR2 YSLEER come from the germline V gene. The CDR3 contains 15 residues. V was pared by 4 bases and J by 4 bases, with 8 bases of the junction left unmatched. This chain's CDR3 is CASSPLDRATYGYTF. CDR3 DNA: TGCGCCAGCAGCCCCCTGGACAGGGCAACCTATGGCTACACCTTC.

This clone was observed a handful of times. The chain carries TRBV2 and TRBJ1-6, with D perhaps TRBD1 (5 bases). Germline lookup yields CDR1 SNHLY and CDR2 FYNNEI. CDR3 length: 15 residues. Trimming took off 7 bases at V and 3 bases at J, with 13 bases between the two ends. CDR3 in amino acids: CASIERQRYNSPLHF. Here the CDR3 DNA reads TGTGCCAGCATCGAAAGACAGCGCTATAATTCACCCCTCCACTTT.

This chain's CDR3 is CASSQEDTPITEAFF. The DNA for the CDR3 is TGTGCCAGCAGCCAAGAAGACACCCCGATAACTGAAGCTTTCTTT. The genes are TRBV4-2 and TRBJ1-1; D is ambiguous. The CDR3 covers 15 residues. Germline V lookup: CDR1 LGHNA, CDR2 YNFKEQ. Trimming took off 0 bases at V and 5 bases at J, with 13 bases between the two ends.

This chain uses TRBV10-2 with TRBJ1-1, with 10 bases aligning to TRBD1. The V gene end was trimmed by 3 bases and the J gene end by 1 base; junction bases not matched to a gene: 8. The CDR3 consists of 17 residues. Looked up from germline, CDR1 is WSHSY and CDR2 is SAAADI. The CDR3 nucleotides are TGCGCCAGCAGTGATGGGACAGGGGCCGAAAAGAACACTGAAGCTTTCTTT. This sequence encodes CASSDGTGAEKNTEAFF.